This passage covers 9 T cell receptor beta chains from one sample sequenced in a study of T-cell memory formation after mild COVID-19. A single record per CDR3 protein comes from TCRdb applying MiXCR to the 5' RACE reads. The table includes about 150,000 distinct CDR3 sequences, roughly 19% detected once. Sequenced sample: PBMCs or a T cell subset sorted from them (not recorded which). All receptors derive from an adult woman who had mild COVID-19 (a few samples of this study predate the infection). Cell type and time point are not known.

This clonotype was seen many times. The V gene is TRBV5-6, the J gene TRBJ1-4, with 8 bases fitting TRBD1. CDR1 is SGHDT, CDR2 YYEEEE, per germline. The trim removed 4 bases at V and 3 bases at J, leaving 5 bases unmatched. The CDR3 length is 15 residues. CDR3 loop: CASSRQGTANEKLFF. The CDR3 DNA reads as TGTGCCAGCAGCAGACAGGGGACTGCTAATGAAAAACTGTTTTTT. Variable domain in full (rest from reference TRBV5-6 and TRBJ1-4): DAGVTQSPTHLIKTRGQQVTLRCSPKSGHDTVSWYQQALGQGPQFIFQYYEEEERQRGNFPDRFSGHQFPNYSSELNVNALLLGDSALYLCASSRQGTANEKLFFGSGTQLSVL.

This clonotype was seen only a few times. V gene TRBV6-2 or TRBV6-3 combines with J gene TRBJ2-5; 7 positions agree with TRBD2. Germline V CDR1 and CDR2: MNHEY, SVGEGT. V gave up 6 bases and J gave up 5 bases; unmatched junction bases: 12. This CDR3 is built from 15 residues. The CDR3 sequence: CASSPLAEVRETQYF. The CDR3 nucleotides read TGTGCCAGCAGCCCTCTAGCGGAGGTTCGGGAGACCCAGTACTTC.

The chain uses TRBV9 and TRBJ1-2, with TRBD1 identical over 7 bases. Germline CDR1 is SGDLS and CDR2 is YYNGEE. Unmatched junction bases numbered 6, after V lost 3 bases and J lost 4 bases. This CDR3 has 14 amino acids. The CDR3 is CASSAWGQSYGYTF. CDR3 bases: TGTGCCAGCAGCGCGTGGGGACAGTCCTATGGCTACACCTTC.

This clonotype was seen ten or more times. The V and J genes are TRBV19 and TRBJ2-1, with D perhaps matching TRBD1 (5 bases). The V gene's germline CDR1 is LNHDA and CDR2 SQIVND (reference sequence). This CDR3 has 12 amino acids. Trimming stripped 6 bases from V and 8 bases from J, with 11 bases between. CDR3 in DNA: TGTGCCAGTAGATCCAGGGTCCATGAGCAGTTCTTC. Translated: CASRSRVHEQFF.

The chain combines TRBV12-3 or TRBV12-4 with TRBJ2-1; D possibly corresponds to TRBD2 (6 bases). Between the trimmed V and J ends, which lost 5 bases and 4 bases, there was a span of 18 bases. CDR3 length: 16 amino acids. The CDR3 DNA follows: TGTGCCAGCAGTAAAGGGATCGGGGGATCTTACAATGAGCAGTTCTTC. Its protein is CASSKGIGGSYNEQFF.

The V and J genes are TRBV12-3 or TRBV12-4 and TRBJ1-2, with 11 bases that match TRBD1. CDR3 length: 15 residues. The V and J ends lost 6 bases and 3 bases, in that order; junction bases with no gene match: 6. The CDR3 region is CASSPGQGAYYGYTF. DNA for the CDR3: TGTGCCAGCAGCCCCGGACAGGGGGCCTACTATGGCTACACCTTC.

The CDR3 nucleotides are TGTGCCATCAGTGCGGCAGGGAGGGCTCAGCCCCAGCATTTT. Protein: CAISAAGRAQPQHF. V gene TRBV10-3 combines with J gene TRBJ1-5; D perhaps matches TRBD1 (5 bases). With 4 bases removed from V and 6 bases from J, the gap between germline ends came to 13 bases. The germline V gene encodes CDR1 ENHRY and CDR2 SYGVKD. The CDR3 runs to 14 residues.

The V and J genes are TRBV4-2 and TRBJ2-1; TRBD2 agrees at 8 bases. Trimming removed 4 bases from V and 10 bases from J; junction bases left unmatched: 9. The germline gives CDR1 LGHNA, CDR2 YNFKEQ. CDR3 size: 14 residues. The DNA for the CDR3 is TGTGCCAGCAGCCCGGGAGGGCCAACGGGAGAGCAGTTCTTC. Translation: CASSPGGPTGEQFF.

The gene calls are TRBV5-1 and TRBJ1-1; 9 nucleotides line up with TRBD1. V was pared by 4 bases and J by 3 bases, with 4 bases of the junction left unmatched. There are 14 residues in the CDR3. Germline V gene sequence: CDR1 SGHRS, CDR2 YFSETQ. The DNA for the CDR3 is TGCGCCAGCAGCACCGGGACAGGGTACACTGAAGCTTTCTTT. Encoded protein: CASSTGTGYTEAFF.